The clone carrying this T cell receptor (beta chain) was picked up many times. Its antigen is undetermined. Germline V lookup: CDR1 MGHRA, CDR2 YSYEKL. This CDR3 has 17 residues. Trimming cost V 4 bases and J 1 base, with 17 bases left between them. TCRdb used MiXCR to reprocess the RACE reads, holding one entry per CDR3 protein. The sample has tens of thousands of distinct CDR3 sequences, about 9.4% seen once; the top ten hold more than 13%. This entry belongs to a study of human T cells and chemical hapten exposure. About the research overall: Predominantly women, the patients had alopecia areata, totalis or universalis. Overall study findings and caveats: All donors were alopecia patients, so their immunity may differ from that of healthy people. DPC sensitization produced no change in TCRs with frequency above 1 in 1000.

Time point here: pre-sensitization, week 0. The treatment was: therapeutic diphenylcyclopropenone sensitization with weekly scalp DPC. J is TRBJ1-5 and V is TRBV4-1; D gene uncertain. This clonotype was obtained from a woman aged 40 to 50 with alopecia areata. Some clones in this sample may be carry-over from other donors' samples. The sequencing used whole blood, collected in connection with sensitization to the hapten diphenylcyclopropenone (DPC). The chain's CDR3 is CASSRVPGLGSNQPQHF. DNA of the CDR3: TGCGCCAGCAGCCGAGTCCCGGGTTTAGGGAGCAATCAGCCCCAGCATTTT.